A selection of T cell receptor beta chains follows, all from one sample in a study of blood T cells in healthy people across ages. TCRdb used MiXCR to reprocess the 5' RACE reads, holding one entry per CDR3 protein. The sample contains about 1.5 million distinct CDR3 sequences, around 40% of which appear only once. Sequenced sample: blood. The receptors stem from a woman between 18 and 29 years old in good health. Both conserved end residues are part of each CDR3. D genes are given only for firm matches. Size tells how often a clone was seen (once, few, many) or the class of an expanded clone, and some rows leave it out.

V	length	size	J	D	CDR3	DNA
TRBV4-1	16	.	TRBJ2-1	.	CASSQSTRSSYNEQFF	TGCGCCAGCAGCCAGAGCACACGGAGCTCCTACAATGAGCAGTTCTTC
TRBV12-3/TRBV12-4	15	.	TRBJ2-3	.	CASRLSGASTDTQYF	TGTGCCAGCAGACTAAGCGGAGCAAGCACAGATACGCAGTATTTT
TRBV10-3	13	.	TRBJ1-5	.	CAISDRPNQPQHF	TGTGCCATCAGTGACCGACCGAATCAGCCCCAGCATTTT
TRBV24-1	20	.	TRBJ2-1	TRBD2	CATSDPSGTSGSPLFNEQFF	TGTGCCACCAGTGATCCCTCCGGGACTAGCGGGAGCCCACTCTTCAATGAGCAGTTCTTC
TRBV25-1	15	.	TRBJ2-7	.	CASTPGGAGENEQYF	TGTGCCAGCACCCCTGGAGGGGCAGGGGAGAACGAGCAGTACTTC
TRBV28	15	.	TRBJ2-3	.	CASSSSRTSRNTQYF	TGTGCCAGCAGTTCTTCCCGGACCTCCAGGAATACGCAGTATTTT
TRBV20-1	15	.	TRBJ2-2	.	CSASGGRKNTGELFF	TGCAGTGCTAGCGGTGGACGGAAGAACACCGGGGAGCTGTTTTTT
TRBV27	13	.	TRBJ1-2	.	CAGSPYLEYGYTF	TGTGCCGGCAGCCCCTACTTGGAGTATGGCTACACCTTC
TRBV6-5	15	.	TRBJ2-3	TRBD2	CASSRLAGAVDTQYF	TGTGCCAGCAGTCGACTAGCGGGGGCGGTAGATACGCAGTATTTT
TRBV2	15	.	TRBJ2-3	TRBD2	CASSERTSGGHTQYF	TGTGCCAGCAGTGAGCGGACTAGCGGGGGGCACACGCAGTATTTT
TRBV20-1	15	many	TRBJ2-4	TRBD2	CSARGTSGVKGIQYF	TGCAGTGCTAGAGGGACTAGCGGGGTTAAGGGCATTCAGTACTTC
TRBV27	15	.	TRBJ2-1	.	CASSHGANSYNEQFF	TGTGCCAGCAGTCATGGGGCGAACTCCTACAATGAGCAGTTCTTC
TRBV5-4	15	.	TRBJ1-2	.	CASSGGRAANYGYTF	TGTGCCAGCAGCGGGGGACGGGCAGCTAACTATGGCTACACCTTC
TRBV6-2/TRBV6-3	13	few	TRBJ2-7	.	CASSWVEGYEQYF	TGTGCCAGCAGTTGGGTCGAGGGCTACGAGCAGTACTTC
TRBV7-9	16	few	TRBJ2-3	TRBD2	CASSLDITLAGDTQYF	TGTGCCAGCAGCTTAGATATTACTCTAGCGGGGGATACGCAGTATTTT
TRBV5-1	14	.	TRBJ2-7	.	CASSFRDPSDEQYF	TGCGCCAGCAGCTTCCGGGACCCCTCCGACGAGCAGTACTTC
TRBV7-2	15	once	TRBJ1-2	.	CASSLDGGAFYGYTF	TGTGCCAGCAGCTTAGATGGGGGGGCCTTCTATGGCTACACCTTC
TRBV7-9	16	.	TRBJ1-4	.	CASRESRSPTNEKLFF	TGTGCCAGCAGAGAAAGCAGATCCCCAACTAATGAAAAACTGTTTTTT
TRBV7-9	15	.	TRBJ2-5	TRBD2	CASSLGGTSNNERYF	TGTGCCAGCAGCTTAGGTGGGACTAGCAACAATGAGCGGTACTTC
TRBV21-1	16	.	TRBJ2-3	.	CASSTLTSGSTDTQYF	TGTGCCAGCAGCACCCTGACTAGCGGGAGCACAGATACGCAGTATTTT
TRBV5-1	15	.	TRBJ2-7	TRBD2	CASSSSGVTYNEQYF	TGCGCCAGCAGCTCAAGCGGGGTGACCTACAATGAGCAGTACTTC
TRBV25-1	13	.	TRBJ1-6	.	CASSESYNSPPHF	TGTGCCAGCAGTGAAAGTTACAACTCACCCCCCCACTTT
TRBV12-3/TRBV12-4	15	.	TRBJ2-1	.	CASSLVGRSYNEQFF	TGTGCCAGCAGTTTAGTCGGGCGCTCCTACAATGAGCAGTTCTTC
TRBV2	16	.	TRBJ2-1	.	CASSSFPAVHLNEQFF	TGTGCCAGTAGTTCTTTTCCAGCGGTTCATTTGAATGAGCAGTTCTTC
TRBV12-3/TRBV12-4	12	few	TRBJ1-6	TRBD1	CASRQGNSPLHF	TGTGCCAGCAGACAGGGGAACTCACCCCTCCACTTT
TRBV4-3	13	few	TRBJ2-1	.	CASSQLQGFERFF	TGCGCCAGCAGCCAACTTCAGGGGTTTGAGCGGTTCTTC
TRBV24-1	13	.	TRBJ2-6	.	CATSEPGANVLTF	TGTGCCACCAGTGAACCCGGGGCCAACGTCCTGACTTTC
TRBV11-2	15	.	TRBJ2-1	TRBD2	CASSHPSGGADEQFF	TGTGCCAGCAGCCATCCTAGCGGGGGGGCTGATGAGCAGTTCTTC
TRBV4-1	16	.	TRBJ2-2	.	CASSQEGGANTGELFF	TGCGCCAGCAGCCAAGAAGGCGGGGCGAACACCGGGGAGCTGTTTTTT
TRBV7-2	13	.	TRBJ2-7	.	CASSGQFDYEQYF	TGTGCCAGCAGCGGACAGTTCGACTACGAGCAGTACTTC
TRBV20-1	13	.	TRBJ2-7	TRBD2	CSLSSGRSYEQYF	TGCAGTCTCTCCAGCGGGAGAAGTTACGAGCAGTACTTC
TRBV25-1	13	few	TRBJ1-1	.	CASSTKLNTEAFF	TGTGCCAGCAGTACCAAATTGAACACTGAAGCTTTCTTT
TRBV7-2	16	many	TRBJ1-2	.	CASSSPPGTVYFGYTF	TGTGCCAGCAGCAGCCCCCCGGGGACGGTCTATTTTGGCTACACCTTC
TRBV28	16	.	TRBJ1-2	TRBD1	CASSLKRTGLSYGYTF	TGTGCCAGCAGTTTAAAAAGGACAGGGCTTAGCTATGGCTACACCTTC
TRBV10-3	14	.	TRBJ2-1	TRBD2	CAISPTAGEDEQFF	TGTGCCATCAGCCCCACGGCGGGAGAGGATGAGCAGTTCTTC
TRBV12-3/TRBV12-4	18	.	TRBJ2-3	.	CASSPGSHSTDGTDTQYF	TGTGCCAGCAGCCCCGGAAGTCATAGTACAGACGGCACAGATACGCAGTATTTT
TRBV25-1	17	.	TRBJ1-4	.	CASSEVFGATTNEKLFF	TGTGCCAGCAGTGAGGTGTTTGGGGCTACAACTAATGAAAAGCTGTTTTTT
TRBV20-1	16	few	TRBJ2-1	TRBD2	CSARGTGLAGSYEQFF	TGCAGTGCTAGAGGCACGGGACTAGCGGGAAGTTATGAGCAGTTCTTC
TRBV6-2/TRBV6-3	16	.	TRBJ1-5	.	CASSHPSGASNQPQHF	TGTGCCAGCAGCCACCCTTCAGGGGCTAGCAATCAGCCCCAGCATTTT
TRBV5-1	16	.	TRBJ1-5	TRBD1	CASSLARDSSNQPQHF	TGCGCCAGCAGCTTGGCCCGGGACAGTAGCAATCAGCCCCAGCATTTT
TRBV20-1	17	once	TRBJ1-4	.	CSARDRAYHYSNEKLFF	TGCAGTGCTAGAGACAGGGCGTACCACTATTCTAATGAAAAACTGTTTTTT
TRBV28	12	.	TRBJ2-5	.	CASRETGTEQYF	TGTGCCAGCAGAGAGACAGGGACTGAGCAGTACTTC
TRBV2	14	.	TRBJ2-7	.	CASIRTESSYEQYF	TGTGCCAGCATCAGGACAGAGAGCTCCTACGAGCAGTACTTC
TRBV20-1	10	.	TRBJ1-2	.	CTARYYGHTF	TGCACCGCCCGGTACTATGGCCACACCTTC
TRBV6-1	16	few	TRBJ2-1	.	CASSEAIRGSYNEQFF	TGTGCCAGCAGTGAAGCGATTAGGGGGTCCTACAATGAGCAGTTCTTC